The entry that follows covers one T cell receptor (beta chain) sequence. Its cognate antigen is unknown. Per the germline V gene, CDR1 is KGHDR and CDR2 is SFDVKD. The CDR3 is 12 residues long. The V end was cut by 6 bases, the J end by 8 bases, with 10 bases between. TCRdb's table, derived via immunoSEQ multiplex PCR, lists solely in-frame clones and lacks some. The sample holds 440,000 or so clones, about nine tenths seen once. This sample is drawn from a study of Ad26.COV2.S vaccination and SARS-CoV-2 variants. The wider study: Ad26.COV2.S arm of COV1001 included the donor. Intramuscular Ad26.COV2.S doses were given once or twice, 56 days apart.

Study results and limitations: Total T cell responses, in the TCR breadth and depth analyses, may have been underestimated.

Treatment given: some 20 received Ad26.COV2.S at low or high dose, single or two shots; about 5 received placebo; per-sample allocation not given. It was on day 63 after the first vaccine or placebo injection that samples were taken. This clonotype was obtained from a person aged 18-65 years who received the Ad26.COV2.S COVID-19 vaccine or a placebo. The V call is TRBV24-1, the J call TRBJ1-5; TRBD1 might be the D (5 bases). The sample in question was peripheral blood, obtained in a trial of Ad26.COV2.S vaccine versus placebo. CDR3 DNA: TGTGCCACCAGTACTCAGGGAAAGCCCCAGCATTTT. Protein product: CATSTQGKPQHF.